What follows are 17 T cell receptor beta chains derived from one specimen sequenced in a study of blood T cell repertoires in COVID-19. This table comes from immunoSEQ multiplex PCR, and its TCRdb copy is limited to in-frame clones, with some not included. The top ten hold approximately 5.1% of the sample, which has over 95,000 clones, about 85% seen once. The specimen sequenced was peripheral blood. Source of these receptors: a woman aged 55-70 years with COVID-19, enrolled during active disease.

The V gene is TRBV30, the J gene TRBJ1-4, with 7 bases aligning to TRBD1. V shed 5 bases and J 5 bases; nucleotides not matched to a gene: 2. Germline CDR1 GTSNPN, CDR2 SVGIG (reference sequence). There are 12 residues in the CDR3. The CDR3 region is CAWGDSNEKLFF. The CDR3 DNA reads as TGTGCCTGGGGGGACAGCAATGAAAAACTGTTTTTT.

The rearrangement links TRBV18 to TRBJ2-1, with 10 bases matching TRBD1. Losses at the gene ends were 2 bases for V and 5 bases for J; bases not matched to a gene: 3. CDR3 length: 15 residues. Per the germline V gene, CDR1 is KGHSH and CDR2 is LQKENI. The DNA for the CDR3 is TGTGCCAGCTCACCAGGGACAGGGGCCGACAATGAGCAGTTCTTC. It encodes CASSPGTGADNEQFF.

The chain couples TRBV3-1 (or the pseudogene TRBV3-2) to TRBJ1-1, with D hard to call. Trimming stripped 0 bases from V and 3 bases from J, with 8 bases between. CDR3 length: 14 amino acids. Germline CDR1 is LGHDT and CDR2 is YNNKEL (reference sequence). CDR3 nucleotides: TGTGCCAGCAGCCAAGAAGTACGAGACACTGAAGCTTTCTTT. It specifies CASSQEVRDTEAFF.

CDR3 sequence: CASSQDFAASSGNTIYF. As DNA, the CDR3 is TGTGCCAGCAGCCAAGATTTTGCGGCCTCCTCTGGAAACACCATATATTTT. This rearrangement joins TRBV3-1 (or the pseudogene TRBV3-2) to TRBJ1-3, with no clear D. CDR1 and CDR2 (germline): LGHDT, YNNKEL (reference sequence). V was clipped by 0 bases and J by 0 bases, with 12 bases between them. CDR3 length: 17 amino acids.

V gene TRBV3-1 (or the pseudogene TRBV3-2) combines with J gene TRBJ1-3, with unresolved D. CDR1 LGHDT and CDR2 YNNKEL come from the germline V gene (reference sequence). CDR3 length equals 14 residues. V was shortened by 5 bases and J by 7 bases, with 15 bases between the two germline ends. CDR3 DNA: TGTGCCAGCAGCGGTGGAGCGGCGGGGAACACCATATATTTT. This gives the protein CASSGGAAGNTIYF.

The genes are TRBV30 and TRBJ1-1; 8 bases fit TRBD1. Germline V gene data show CDR1 as GTSNPN and CDR2 as SVGIG (reference sequence). The CDR3 is 14 amino acids. V gave up 0 bases and J gave up 5 bases; unmatched junction bases: 5. CDR3 sequence: CAWSVTGGGTEAFF. The DNA for the CDR3 is TGTGCCTGGAGTGTAACAGGGGGGGGGACTGAAGCTTTCTTT.

Details on this clone: This same CDR3 is encoded by further DNA sequences in the sample. The genes are TRBV6-5 and TRBJ2-5; TRBD1 agrees at 8 bases. With 4 bases clipped from V and 2 bases from J, the junction kept 3 bases outside the gene matches. This CDR3 contains 14 residues. In germline, CDR1 is MNHEY, CDR2 SVGAGI. The CDR3 sequence is CASSSTGVQETQYF. CDR3 in DNA: TGTGCCAGCAGTTCGACAGGGGTTCAAGAGACCCAGTACTTC.

The chain has TRBV14 and TRBJ2-2; possibly TRBD2 for D (7 bases). This CDR3 comprises 15 residues. Germline V gives CDR1 SGHDN, CDR2 FVKESK. V was trimmed by 7 bases and J by 5 bases, leaving 17 bases between them. The CDR3 coding sequence is TGTGCCAGCAACTTTCGGACTAGGGGGACCGGGGAGCTGTTTTTT. As protein: CASNFRTRGTGELFF.

V is TRBV5-5 and J is TRBJ1-5, with TRBD1 identical over 8 bases. The CDR3 is 14 residues long. V shed 1 base and J 7 bases; nucleotides not matched to a gene: 4. Germline CDR1 and CDR2: SGHKS and YYEKEE (reference sequence). CDR3 coding DNA: TGTGCCAGCAGCTTGACCAGGGGGCTGCAGCCCCAGCATTTT. It translates to CASSLTRGLQPQHF.

The V gene is TRBV7-6, the J gene TRBJ2-2, with 7 bases identical to TRBD2. Germline V lookup: CDR1 SGHVS, CDR2 FNYEAQ. This CDR3 has 16 amino acids. V lost 4 bases to trimming and J lost 1 base; unmatched junction nucleotides: 6. The CDR3 bases are TGTGCCAGCAGCTGGAGACTAGCTGTGAACACCGGGGAGCTGTTTTTT. Protein product: CASSWRLAVNTGELFF.

The chain has TRBV5-1 and TRBJ2-3; 7 bases map to TRBD1. Germline CDR1 SGHRS, CDR2 YFSETQ. This CDR3 has 14 amino acids. V trimming: 4 bases; J trimming: 4 bases; junction bases outside the gene matches: 6. The CDR3 nucleotides read TGCGCCAGCAGCGAGGGGGCCTGGGCAGATACGCAGTATTTT. Its protein is CASSEGAWADTQYF.

V is TRBV19 and J is TRBJ1-4, with D maybe TRBD1 (5 bases). Germline CDR1 LNHDA, CDR2 SQIVND (reference sequence). V lost 5 bases and J lost 3, with 7 bases in between. The CDR3 length is 13 residues. The CDR3 spells CASSFRANEKLFF. The CDR3 DNA sequence: TGTGCCAGTAGTTTCAGGGCTAATGAAAAACTGTTTTTT.

This clone was seen just once. The rearrangement uses TRBV3-1 (or the pseudogene TRBV3-2) and TRBJ2-1; the D gene is possibly TRBD1 (5 bases). Germline V gene lookup returns CDR1 LGHDT and CDR2 YNNKEL (reference sequence). The CDR3 consists of 15 residues. V gave up 4 bases and J gave up 10 bases, with 20 bases separating them. The CDR3 DNA is TGTGCCAGCAGCCCCCTTTTGGGGCCCCATAGGGAGCAGTTCTTC. Translation: CASSPLLGPHREQFF.

This chain links TRBV27 with TRBJ1-1; D unclear. The V and J ends lost 0 bases and 2 bases respectively, with 10 bases between them. This CDR3 comprises 15 residues. The V gene's germline CDR1 is MNHEY and CDR2 SMNVEV (reference sequence). Here the CDR3 reads CASSLSLTYNTEAFF. Here the CDR3 DNA reads TGTGCCAGCAGTTTATCCCTGACATACAACACTGAAGCTTTCTTT.

This clone was found once. This chain joins TRBV27 and TRBJ1-2; TRBD1 agrees at 7 bases. The germline V gene has CDR1 MNHEY and CDR2 SMNVEV (reference sequence). Trimming cost V 5 bases and J 6 bases; bases outside gene matches: 15. This CDR3 is built from 16 residues. CDR3 bases: TGTGCCAGCAGTCCACCCGACCGGGACAGAAGTCATGGCTACACCTTC. Its protein product is CASSPPDRDRSHGYTF.

The gene calls are TRBV27 and TRBJ1-2, with unresolved D. CDR3 size: 17 residues. V shed 0 bases and J shed 7 bases, with 21 bases lying between them. Germline CDR1 and CDR2: MNHEY and SMNVEV (reference sequence). The CDR3 region has the DNA TGTGCCAGCAGTTTATCGGTTGGAGAGGGTTCCCATGGTGGCTACACCTTC. This sequence encodes CASSLSVGEGSHGGYTF.

This clone has just one count. This sequence joins TRBV21-1 and TRBJ1-1; TRBD1 was called by the table and not checked on the DNA. TRBV21-1 is a listed pseudogene. This CDR3 contains 15 residues. For the CDR3, the DNA is TGTGCCAGCAGCACTTACAGGGGGCTTGACACTGAAGCTTTCTTT. This codes for CASSTYRGLDTEAFF.